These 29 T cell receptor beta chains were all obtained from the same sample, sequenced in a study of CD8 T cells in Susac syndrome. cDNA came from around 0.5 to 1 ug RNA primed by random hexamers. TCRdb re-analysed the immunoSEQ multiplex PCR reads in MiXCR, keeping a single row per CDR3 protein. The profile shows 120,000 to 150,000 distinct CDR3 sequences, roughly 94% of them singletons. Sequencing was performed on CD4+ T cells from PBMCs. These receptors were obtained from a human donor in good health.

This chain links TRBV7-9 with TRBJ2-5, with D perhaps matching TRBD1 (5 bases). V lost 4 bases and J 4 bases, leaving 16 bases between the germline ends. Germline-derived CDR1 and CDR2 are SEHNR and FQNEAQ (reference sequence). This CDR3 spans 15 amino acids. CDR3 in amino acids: CASSSQAGVRETQYF. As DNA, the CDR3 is TGTGCCAGCAGCTCACAGGCTGGGGTTCGAGAGACCCAGTACTTC.

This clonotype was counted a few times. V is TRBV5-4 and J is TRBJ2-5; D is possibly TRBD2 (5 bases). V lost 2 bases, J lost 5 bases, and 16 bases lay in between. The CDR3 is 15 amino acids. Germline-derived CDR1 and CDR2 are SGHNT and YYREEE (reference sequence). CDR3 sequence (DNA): TGTGCCAGCAGCTTATCAGCCGAAAGAGGGGAGACCCAGTACTTC. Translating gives CASSLSAERGETQYF.

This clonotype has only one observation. CDR3 coding DNA: TGCGCCAGCAGGATCACTAGCGGGAGAGGTTACGAGCAGTACTTC. The encoded protein is CASRITSGRGYEQYF. The chain combines TRBV23-1 with TRBJ2-7; TRBD2 matches 11 bases. TRBV23-1 is treated as an ORF (open reading frame) with a function not yet certain. CDR3 length: 15 amino acids. Trimming removed 6 bases from V and 4 bases from J; junction bases left unmatched: 8.

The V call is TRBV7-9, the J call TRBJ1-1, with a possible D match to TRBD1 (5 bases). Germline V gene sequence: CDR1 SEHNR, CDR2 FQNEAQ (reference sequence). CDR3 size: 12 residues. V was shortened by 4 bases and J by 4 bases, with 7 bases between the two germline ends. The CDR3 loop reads CASSSGFTEAFF. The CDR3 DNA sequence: TGTGCCAGCAGCTCAGGGTTCACTGAAGCTTTCTTT.

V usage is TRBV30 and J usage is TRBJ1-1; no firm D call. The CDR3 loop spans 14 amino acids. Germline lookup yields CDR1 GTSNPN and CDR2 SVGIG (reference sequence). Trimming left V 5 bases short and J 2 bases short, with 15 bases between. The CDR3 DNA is TGTGCCTGGGACGTGGTCCGAGGAAACACTGAAGCTTTCTTT. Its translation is CAWDVVRGNTEAFF.

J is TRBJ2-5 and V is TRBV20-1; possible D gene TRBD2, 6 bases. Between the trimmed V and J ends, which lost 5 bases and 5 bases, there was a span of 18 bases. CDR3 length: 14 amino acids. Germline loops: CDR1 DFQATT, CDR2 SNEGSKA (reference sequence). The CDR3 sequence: CSAFALLAGETQYF. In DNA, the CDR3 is TGCAGTGCTTTCGCACTACTAGCTGGGGAGACCCAGTACTTC.

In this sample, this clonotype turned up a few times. The chain's CDR3 is CSVVGGRYEQFF. In nucleotides, the CDR3 is TGCAGCGTTGTCGGGGGAAGGTATGAGCAGTTCTTC. The chain joins TRBV29-1 to TRBJ2-1; D might be TRBD2 (6 bases). The CDR3 covers 12 residues. Germline values: CDR1 SQVTM, CDR2 ANQGSEA. V shed 4 bases and J shed 8 bases, with 12 bases lying between them.

CDR3 protein: CASSLAGLSDNEQFF. The DNA of the CDR3 is TGCGCCAGCAGCTTGGCAGGACTGAGCGACAATGAGCAGTTCTTC. The genes are TRBV5-1 and TRBJ2-1, with D possibly being TRBD2 (5 bases). The CDR3 has 15 residues. The germline V gene has CDR1 SGHRS and CDR2 YFSETQ. V dropped 0 bases and J dropped 5 bases, with 12 bases sitting between them.

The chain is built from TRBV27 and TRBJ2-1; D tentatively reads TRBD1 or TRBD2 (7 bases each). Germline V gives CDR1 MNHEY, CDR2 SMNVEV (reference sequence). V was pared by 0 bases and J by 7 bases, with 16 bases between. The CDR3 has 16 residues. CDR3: CASSLSGGGFVNEQFF. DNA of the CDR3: TGTGCCAGCAGTTTATCGGGAGGGGGCTTTGTAAATGAGCAGTTCTTC.

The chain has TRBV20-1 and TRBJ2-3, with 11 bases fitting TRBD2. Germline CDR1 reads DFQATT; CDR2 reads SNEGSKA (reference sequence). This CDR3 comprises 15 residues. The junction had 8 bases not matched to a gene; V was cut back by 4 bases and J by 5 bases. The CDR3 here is CSANRLAGGIDTQYF. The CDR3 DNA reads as TGCAGTGCTAACCGGCTAGCGGGAGGTATAGATACGCAGTATTTT.

CDR3: CATSRVPGQGRTDTQYF. CDR3 bases: TGTGCCACCAGCAGAGTTCCGGGACAGGGACGCACAGATACGCAGTATTTT. V is TRBV15 and J is TRBJ2-3; 9 nucleotides line up with TRBD1. Germline assignment: CDR1 LNHNV and CDR2 YYDKDF (reference sequence). V was clipped by 1 base and J by 1 base; unmatched bases: 6. The CDR3 runs 17 residues.

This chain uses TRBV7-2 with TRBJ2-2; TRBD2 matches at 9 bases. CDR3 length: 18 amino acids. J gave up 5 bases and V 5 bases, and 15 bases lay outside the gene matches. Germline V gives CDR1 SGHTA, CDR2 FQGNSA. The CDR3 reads CASSQLGGRASVTGELFF. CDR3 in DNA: TGTGCCAGCAGCCAACTGGGCGGGAGGGCTTCGGTTACCGGGGAGCTGTTTTTT.

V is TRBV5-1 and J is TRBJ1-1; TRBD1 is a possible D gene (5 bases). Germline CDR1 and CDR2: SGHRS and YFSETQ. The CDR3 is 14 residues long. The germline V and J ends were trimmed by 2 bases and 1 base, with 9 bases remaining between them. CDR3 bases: TGCGCCAGCAGCTTCAAAGGACAGAACACTGAAGCTTTCTTT. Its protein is CASSFKGQNTEAFF.

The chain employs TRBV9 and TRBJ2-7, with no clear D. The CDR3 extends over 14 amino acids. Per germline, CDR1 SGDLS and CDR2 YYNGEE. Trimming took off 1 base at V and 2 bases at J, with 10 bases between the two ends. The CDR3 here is CASSVSPLTYEQYF. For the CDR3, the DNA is TGTGCCAGCAGCGTAAGCCCGTTAACCTACGAGCAGTACTTC.

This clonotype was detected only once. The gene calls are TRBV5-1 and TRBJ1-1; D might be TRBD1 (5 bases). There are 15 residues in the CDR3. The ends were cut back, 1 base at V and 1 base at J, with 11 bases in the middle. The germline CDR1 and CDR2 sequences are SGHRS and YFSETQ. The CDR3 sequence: CASSLTGKGNTEAFF. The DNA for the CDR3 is TGCGCCAGCAGCTTGACAGGAAAGGGGAACACTGAAGCTTTCTTT.

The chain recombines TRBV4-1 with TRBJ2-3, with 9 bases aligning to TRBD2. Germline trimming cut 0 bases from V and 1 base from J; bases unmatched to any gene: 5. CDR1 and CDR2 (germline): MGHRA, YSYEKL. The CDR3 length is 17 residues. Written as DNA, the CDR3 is TGCGCCAGCAGCCAAGAAGGTAGCGGGAGCGGCACAGATACGCAGTATTTT. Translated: CASSQEGSGSGTDTQYF.

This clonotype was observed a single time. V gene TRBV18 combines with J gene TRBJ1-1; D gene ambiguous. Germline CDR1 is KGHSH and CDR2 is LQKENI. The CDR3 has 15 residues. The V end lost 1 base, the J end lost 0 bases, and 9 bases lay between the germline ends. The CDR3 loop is CASSPQGYLNTEAFF. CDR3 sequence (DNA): TGTGCCAGCTCACCACAGGGTTACTTGAACACTGAAGCTTTCTTT. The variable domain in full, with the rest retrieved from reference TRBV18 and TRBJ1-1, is NAGVMQNPRHLVRRRGQEARLRCSPMKGHSHVYWYRQLPEEGLKFMVYLQKENIIDESGMPKERFSAEFPKEGPSILRIQQVVRGDSAAYFCASSPQGYLNTEAFFGQGTRLTVV.

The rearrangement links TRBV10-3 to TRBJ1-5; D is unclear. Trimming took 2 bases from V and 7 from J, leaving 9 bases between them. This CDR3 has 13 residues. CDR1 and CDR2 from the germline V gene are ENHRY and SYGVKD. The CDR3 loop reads CAISEDGVQPQHF. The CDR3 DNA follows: TGTGCCATCAGTGAGGATGGGGTCCAGCCCCAGCATTTT.

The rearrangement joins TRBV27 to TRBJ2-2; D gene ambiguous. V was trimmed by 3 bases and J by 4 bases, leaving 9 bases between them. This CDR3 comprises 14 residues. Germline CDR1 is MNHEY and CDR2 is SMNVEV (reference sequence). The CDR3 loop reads CASSLRRGTGELFF. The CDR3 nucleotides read TGTGCCAGCAGTTTGCGCCGCGGCACCGGGGAGCTGTTTTTT.

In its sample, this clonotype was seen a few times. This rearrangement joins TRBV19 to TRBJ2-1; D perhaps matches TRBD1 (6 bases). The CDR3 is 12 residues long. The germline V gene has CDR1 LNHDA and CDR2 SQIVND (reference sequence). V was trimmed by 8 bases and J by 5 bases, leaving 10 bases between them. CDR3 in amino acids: CASWGLNNEQFF. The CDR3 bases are TGTGCCAGTTGGGGGCTAAACAATGAGCAGTTCTTC.

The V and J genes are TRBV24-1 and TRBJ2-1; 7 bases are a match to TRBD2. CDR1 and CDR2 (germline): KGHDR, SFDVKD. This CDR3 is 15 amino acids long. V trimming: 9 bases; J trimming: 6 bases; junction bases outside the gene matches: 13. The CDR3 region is CATGGGSGIRNEQFF. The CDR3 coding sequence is TGTGCCACCGGGGGTGGGAGCGGGATTCGCAATGAGCAGTTCTTC.

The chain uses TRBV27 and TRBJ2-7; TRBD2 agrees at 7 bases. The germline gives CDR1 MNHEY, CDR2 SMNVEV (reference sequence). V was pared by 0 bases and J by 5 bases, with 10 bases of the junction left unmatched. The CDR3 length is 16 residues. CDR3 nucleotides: TGTGCCAGCAGTTTATCTGGGAGGGTAGACCGGCACGAGCAGTACTTC. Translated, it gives CASSLSGRVDRHEQYF.

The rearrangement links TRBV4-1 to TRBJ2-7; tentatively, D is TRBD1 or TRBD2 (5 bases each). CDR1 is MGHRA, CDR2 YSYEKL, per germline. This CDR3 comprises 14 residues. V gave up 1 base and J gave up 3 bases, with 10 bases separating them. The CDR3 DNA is TGCGCCAGCAGCCAAGGGGGGTTACTCTACGAGCAGTACTTC. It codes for CASSQGGLLYEQYF.

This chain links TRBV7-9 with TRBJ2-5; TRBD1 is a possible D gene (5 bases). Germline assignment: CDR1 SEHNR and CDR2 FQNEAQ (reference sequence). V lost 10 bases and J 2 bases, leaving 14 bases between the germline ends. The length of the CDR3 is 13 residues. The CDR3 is CAIRQTIQETQYF. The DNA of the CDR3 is TGTGCCATTAGACAGACGATACAAGAGACCCAGTACTTC.

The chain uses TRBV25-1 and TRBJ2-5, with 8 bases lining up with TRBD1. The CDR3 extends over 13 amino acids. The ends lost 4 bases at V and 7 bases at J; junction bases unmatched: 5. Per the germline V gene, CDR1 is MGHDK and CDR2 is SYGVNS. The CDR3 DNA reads TGTGCCAGCAGTGCAGGGGGCGAGGGGACCCAGTACTTC. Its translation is CASSAGGEGTQYF.

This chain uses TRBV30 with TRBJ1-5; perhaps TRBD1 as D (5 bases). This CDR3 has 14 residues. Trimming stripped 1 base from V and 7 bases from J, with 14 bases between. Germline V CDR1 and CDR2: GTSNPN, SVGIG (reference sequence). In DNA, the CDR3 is TGTGCCTGGAGTGGGGGGGGTTTGGGGCAGCCCCAGCATTTT. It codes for CAWSGGGLGQPQHF.

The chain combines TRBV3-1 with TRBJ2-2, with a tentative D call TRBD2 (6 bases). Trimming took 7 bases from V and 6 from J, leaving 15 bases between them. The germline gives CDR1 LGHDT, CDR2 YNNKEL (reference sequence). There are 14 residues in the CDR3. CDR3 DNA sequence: TGTGCCAGCAAACGGGACTCCGGGGCCGGGGAGCTGTTTTTT. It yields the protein CASKRDSGAGELFF.

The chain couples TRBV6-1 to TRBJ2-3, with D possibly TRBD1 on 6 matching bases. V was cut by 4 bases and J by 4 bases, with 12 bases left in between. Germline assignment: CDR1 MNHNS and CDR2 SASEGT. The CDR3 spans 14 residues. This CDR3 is CASSGVRGPDTQYF. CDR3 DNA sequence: TGTGCCAGCAGTGGCGTCAGGGGCCCAGATACGCAGTATTTT.

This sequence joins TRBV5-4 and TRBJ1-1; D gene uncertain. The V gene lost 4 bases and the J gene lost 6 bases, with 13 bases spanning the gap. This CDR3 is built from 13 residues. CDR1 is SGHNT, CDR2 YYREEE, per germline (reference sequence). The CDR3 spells CASSPPGLAEAFF. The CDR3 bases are TGTGCCAGCAGCCCTCCTGGGCTCGCTGAAGCTTTCTTT.